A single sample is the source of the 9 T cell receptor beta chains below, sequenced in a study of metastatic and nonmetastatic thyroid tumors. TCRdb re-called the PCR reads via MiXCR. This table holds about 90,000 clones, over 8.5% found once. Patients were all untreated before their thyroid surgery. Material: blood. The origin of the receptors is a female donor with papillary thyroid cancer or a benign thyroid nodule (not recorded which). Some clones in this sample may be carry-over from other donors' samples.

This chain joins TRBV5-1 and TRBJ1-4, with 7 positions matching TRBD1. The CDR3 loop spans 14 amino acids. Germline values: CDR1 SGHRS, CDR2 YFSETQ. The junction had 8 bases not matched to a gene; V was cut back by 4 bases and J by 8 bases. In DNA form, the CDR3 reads TGCGCCAGCAGCCAAACCGGGACAGAGGAAAAACTGTTTTTT. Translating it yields CASSQTGTEEKLFF.

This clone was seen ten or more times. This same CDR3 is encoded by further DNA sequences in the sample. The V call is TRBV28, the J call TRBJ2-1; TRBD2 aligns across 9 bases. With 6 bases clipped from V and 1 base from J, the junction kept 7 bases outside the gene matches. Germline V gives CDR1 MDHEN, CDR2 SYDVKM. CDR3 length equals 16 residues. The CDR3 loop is CASRGSGGGSYNEQFF. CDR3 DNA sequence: TGTGCCAGCAGGGGTAGCGGGGGAGGATCCTACAATGAGCAGTTCTTC. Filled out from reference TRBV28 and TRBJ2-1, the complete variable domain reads DVKVTQSSRYLVKRTGEKVFLECVQDMDHENMFWYRQDPGLGLRLIYFSYDVKMKEKGDIPEGYSVSREKKERFSLILESASTNQTSMYLCASRGSGGGSYNEQFFGPGTRLTVL.

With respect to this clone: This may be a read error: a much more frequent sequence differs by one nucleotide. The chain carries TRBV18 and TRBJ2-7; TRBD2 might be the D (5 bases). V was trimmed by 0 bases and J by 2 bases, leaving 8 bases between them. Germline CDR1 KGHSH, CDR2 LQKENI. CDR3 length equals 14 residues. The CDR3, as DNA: TGTGCCAGCTCACCACCGCGGACTCCCTACGAGCAGTACTTC. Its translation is CASSPPRTPYEQYF. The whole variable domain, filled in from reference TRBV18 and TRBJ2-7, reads NAGVMQNPRHLVRRRGQEARLRCSPMKGHSHVYWYRQLPEEGLKFMVYLQKENIIDESGMPKERFSAEFPKEGPSILRIQQVVRGDSAAYFCASSPPRTPYEQYFGPGTRLTVT.

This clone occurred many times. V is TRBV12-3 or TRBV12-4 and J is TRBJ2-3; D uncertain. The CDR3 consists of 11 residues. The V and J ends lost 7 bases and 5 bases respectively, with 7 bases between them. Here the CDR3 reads CASTPGDTQYF. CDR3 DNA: TGTGCCAGCACCCCGGGAGATACGCAGTATTTT.

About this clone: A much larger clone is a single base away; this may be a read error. The CDR3 bases are TGTGCCAGCAGGAGGCCGGGGTACACCGGGGAGCTGTTCTTT. Translated, it gives CASRRPGYTGELFF. This chain uses TRBV6-1 with TRBJ2-2; weak D call: TRBD2 (5 bases). The CDR3 is made up of 14 amino acids. Germline loops: CDR1 MNHNS, CDR2 SASEGT.

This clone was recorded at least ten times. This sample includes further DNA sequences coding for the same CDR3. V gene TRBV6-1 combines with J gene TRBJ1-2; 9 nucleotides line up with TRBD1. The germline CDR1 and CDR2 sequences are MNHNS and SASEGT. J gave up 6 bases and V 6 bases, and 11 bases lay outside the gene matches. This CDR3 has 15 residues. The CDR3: CASRRDSGTGNGYTF. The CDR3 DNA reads TGTGCCAGCAGACGCGACTCCGGGACAGGGAATGGCTACACCTTC.

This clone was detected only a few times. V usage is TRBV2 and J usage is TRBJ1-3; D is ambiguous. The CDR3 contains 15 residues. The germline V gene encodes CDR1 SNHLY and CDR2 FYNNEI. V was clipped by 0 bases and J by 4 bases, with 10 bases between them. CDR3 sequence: CASSEALGEGNTIYF. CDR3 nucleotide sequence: TGTGCCAGCAGTGAAGCGCTTGGTGAGGGAAACACCATATATTTT. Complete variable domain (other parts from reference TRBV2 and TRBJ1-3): EPEVTQTPSHQVTQMGQEVILRCVPISNHLYFYWYRQILGQKVEFLVSFYNNEISEKSEIFDDQFSVERPDGSNFTLKIRSTKLEDSAMYFCASSEALGEGNTIYFGEGSWLTVV.

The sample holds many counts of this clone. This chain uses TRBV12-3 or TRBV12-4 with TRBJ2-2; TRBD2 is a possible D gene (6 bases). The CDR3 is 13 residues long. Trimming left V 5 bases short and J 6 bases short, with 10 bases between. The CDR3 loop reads CASSRTISGELFF. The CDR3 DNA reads TGTGCCAGCAGTCGGACTATCTCCGGGGAGCTGTTTTTT.

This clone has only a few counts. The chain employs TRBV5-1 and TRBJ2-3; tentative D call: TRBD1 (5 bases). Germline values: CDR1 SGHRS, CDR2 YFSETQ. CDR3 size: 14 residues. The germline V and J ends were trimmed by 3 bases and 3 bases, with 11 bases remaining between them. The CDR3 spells CASSSGLFTDTQYF. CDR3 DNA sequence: TGCGCCAGCAGCTCAGGGCTGTTTACAGATACGCAGTATTTT.